This TCR beta chain was profiled in a study of cytomegalovirus exposure and HLA in healthy donors. As for the study in general: In a later analysis, it was reported that the approximately 120 validation repertoires had been produced on the same platform as the 670 or so repertoires belonging to the first cohort.

As for this clone: The antigen is undetermined.

The CDR3 runs to 14 residues. V lost 0 bases and J lost 2, with 10 bases in between. CDR1 and CDR2 (germline): GTSNPN, SVGIG (reference sequence). Libraries were prepared by immunoSEQ multiplex PCR; TCRdb keeps only in-frame clonotypes and omits some of them. The sample records under 300,000 clones, about 86% being singletons. Broader study findings: Reports credit the classifier with highly specific, highly sensitive diagnosis of cytomegalovirus status. Most TCR sequences were uncommon, yet certain public TCRs appeared in many donors. In vitro, a few CMV-associated chains proved specific for CMV antigens.

What was sequenced was PBMCs. The TCR originated in a woman younger than 45 in good health and CMV-seropositive. The chain uses TRBV30 and TRBJ1-1, with D uncertain. CDR3 DNA sequence: TGTGCCTGGAGTGTACTTTTTCACAACACTGAAGCTTTCTTT. Its translation is CAWSVLFHNTEAFF.